These 28 T cell receptor beta chains share one sample of origin, sequenced in a study of patients and donors after allogeneic stem cell transplantation. TCRdb reprocessed the RT-PCR reads via MiXCR and lists one record per CDR3 protein. The sample contains approximately 170,000 distinct CDR3 sequences, more than 20% of which appear only once. Sequencing was done on a sample of blood, either unsorted or a sorted T cell fraction (not recorded which). Receptor source: a human donor who was either an allogeneic HSCT recipient or a stem cell or donor lymphocyte infusion donor (not recorded which). It is not recorded whose cells these are; they may come from a transplant donor.

V usage is TRBV27 and J usage is TRBJ2-1; unclear D gene. CDR3 length: 15 amino acids. V was clipped by 4 bases and J by 2 bases, with 12 bases between them. From germline, CDR1 is MNHEY and CDR2 SMNVEV (reference sequence). The CDR3 nucleotides are TGTGCCAGCAGTTCGGGTTCAGCACCCTACAATGAGCAGTTCTTC. Protein product: CASSSGSAPYNEQFF.

V gene TRBV28 combines with J gene TRBJ1-5, with 9 bases that match TRBD1. This CDR3 has 16 amino acids. CDR1 MDHEN and CDR2 SYDVKM come from the germline V gene. The J segment lost 1 base and the V segment lost 5 bases, leaving 6 bases of the junction unmatched. The chain's CDR3 is CASSPPDRGSNQPQHF. The CDR3 nucleotides read TGTGCCAGCAGTCCCCCGGACAGGGGCAGCAATCAGCCCCAGCATTTT.

This clonotype was counted between two and nine times. The genes are TRBV5-1 and TRBJ2-7, with 9 bases matching TRBD1. The CDR3 is 13 amino acids. The V gene end was trimmed by 5 bases and the J gene end by 3 bases; junction bases not matched to a gene: 3. Germline-derived CDR1 and CDR2 are SGHRS and YFSETQ. DNA for the CDR3: TGCGCCAGCAGATCGGGACAGGGCTACGAGCAGTACTTC. It yields the protein CASRSGQGYEQYF.

This sequence joins TRBV20-1 and TRBJ2-3; 10 nucleotides match TRBD1. V was clipped by 6 bases and J by 2 bases; unmatched bases: 5. The CDR3 consists of 14 residues. The germline V gene has CDR1 DFQATT and CDR2 SNEGSKA (reference sequence). DNA of the CDR3: TGCAGTGCAACGGACAGGGGGAACACAGATACGCAGTATTTT. This encodes CSATDRGNTDTQYF.

The chain uses TRBV6-5 and TRBJ2-7; TRBD2 might be the D (5 bases). Germline V gene data show CDR1 as MNHEY and CDR2 as SVGAGI. CDR3 length: 15 amino acids. Trimming stripped 0 bases from V and 2 bases from J, with 11 bases between. This CDR3 reads CASSYSFDGTYEQYF. As DNA, the CDR3 is TGTGCCAGCAGTTACTCCTTCGACGGGACCTACGAGCAGTACTTC.

This rearrangement joins TRBV12-3 or TRBV12-4 to TRBJ2-1; either TRBD1 or TRBD2 may supply D (5 bases each). The CDR3 runs to 14 residues. The V gene lost 8 bases and the J gene lost 2 bases, with 13 bases spanning the gap. The CDR3 is CASGTDTTYNEQFF. CDR3 coding DNA: TGTGCCAGCGGGACGGATACCACCTACAATGAGCAGTTCTTC.

The chain recombines TRBV29-1 with TRBJ1-2, with TRBD1 identical over 8 bases. The CDR3 covers 14 residues. Germline CDR1 reads SQVTM; CDR2 reads ANQGSEA. V lost 3 bases and J lost 8; bases outside the gene matches: 11. The CDR3: CSVDKAGTGLGYTF. The CDR3 DNA is TGCAGCGTTGATAAGGCAGGGACAGGCCTGGGCTACACCTTC.

This clonotype has only one observation. The rearrangement links TRBV5-1 to TRBJ1-4; D remains unclear. Germline-derived CDR1 and CDR2 are SGHRS and YFSETQ. V gave up 5 bases and J gave up 8 bases, with 7 bases separating them. The CDR3 is made up of 11 amino acids. The CDR3, as DNA: TGCGCCAGCAGTACGGGGGAAAAACTGTTTTTT. It translates to CASSTGEKLFF. The whole variable domain, filled in from reference TRBV5-1 and TRBJ1-4, reads KAGVTQTPRYLIKTRGQQVTLSCSPISGHRSVSWYQQTPGQGLQFLFEYFSETQRNKGNFPGRFSGRQFSNSRSEMNVSTLELGDSALYLCASSTGEKLFFGSGTQLSVL.

This CDR3 reads CASSPEGTGGNYGYTF. CDR3 DNA sequence: TGTGCCAGCAGCCCAGAGGGGACAGGGGGCAACTATGGCTACACCTTC. The chain combines TRBV7-8 with TRBJ1-2; 12 bases line up with TRBD1. CDR3 length: 16 amino acids. Germline V gene data show CDR1 as SGHVS and CDR2 as FQNEAQ. J was trimmed by 2 bases and V by 5 bases; bases with no gene match: 6.

This clonotype was picked up a small number of times. The rearrangement links TRBV10-3 to TRBJ2-2; weak D call: TRBD1 (6 bases). Germline V lookup: CDR1 ENHRY, CDR2 SYGVKD. This CDR3 has 15 amino acids. The ends were cut back, 8 bases at V and 0 bases at J, with 13 bases in the middle. The CDR3 loop reads CAIPGHPSNTGELFF. DNA for the CDR3: TGTGCCATCCCGGGACATCCATCGAACACCGGGGAGCTGTTTTTT.

This clonotype was seen a few times. This chain joins TRBV5-5 and TRBJ1-2; D is perhaps TRBD1 (6 bases). Trimming shortened V by 5 bases and J by 4 bases, and 15 bases separated the two germline ends. There are 14 residues in the CDR3. CDR1 SGHKS and CDR2 YYEKEE come from the germline V gene (reference sequence). Written as DNA, the CDR3 is TGTGCCAGCAGGCCGGACAGCTCCTTCTATGGCTACACCTTC. Amino acids: CASRPDSSFYGYTF.

The chain recombines TRBV12-3 or TRBV12-4 with TRBJ1-4, with D possibly being TRBD1 (6 bases). CDR3 length: 15 residues. V lost 6 bases and J lost 7, with 18 bases in between. CDR3 residues: CASSKRGGTGEKLFF. The CDR3 DNA follows: TGTGCCAGCAGCAAAAGAGGGGGGACGGGTGAAAAACTGTTTTTT.

This chain uses TRBV7-9 with TRBJ2-1, with 7 positions matching TRBD1. Germline V lookup: CDR1 SEHNR, CDR2 FQNEAQ (reference sequence). With 0 bases clipped from V and 7 bases from J, the junction kept 12 bases outside the gene matches. The length of the CDR3 is 17 residues. The CDR3 is CASSLAVPAGGNNEQFF. CDR3 nucleotide sequence: TGTGCCAGCAGCTTAGCCGTTCCGGCAGGGGGTAATAATGAGCAGTTCTTC.

This clonotype has only a few counts. The chain couples TRBV5-1 to TRBJ1-6, with D possibly TRBD1 on 5 matching bases. V was pared by 3 bases and J by 0 bases, with 7 bases between. The CDR3 is 15 residues long. Germline assignment: CDR1 SGHRS and CDR2 YFSETQ. The CDR3: CASSWGTSYNSPLHF. CDR3 nucleotide sequence: TGCGCCAGCAGCTGGGGGACCTCCTATAATTCACCCCTCCACTTT.

The J gene is TRBJ2-1, the V gene TRBV30, with 8 bases identical to TRBD2. This CDR3 has 14 amino acids. The junction had 2 bases not matched to a gene; V was cut back by 2 bases and J by 2 bases. The V gene's germline CDR1 is GTSNPN and CDR2 SVGIG (reference sequence). The CDR3 is CAWSPGGAYNEQFF. CDR3 nucleotide sequence: TGTGCCTGGAGTCCGGGGGGGGCCTACAATGAGCAGTTCTTC.

This clonotype was seen more than once but under ten times. This chain joins TRBV7-6 and TRBJ2-2; D gene uncertain. With 3 bases removed from V and 2 bases from J, the gap between germline ends came to 10 bases. The CDR3 spans 15 residues. The V gene's germline CDR1 is SGHVS and CDR2 FNYEAQ. CDR3 sequence: CASSLARSNTGELFF. CDR3 coding DNA: TGTGCCAGCAGCTTGGCCAGGAGTAACACCGGGGAGCTGTTTTTT.

This clonotype was observed a few times. The chain employs TRBV12-3 or TRBV12-4 and TRBJ1-2; 8 nucleotides align to TRBD1. There are 12 residues in the CDR3. With 6 bases clipped from V and 5 bases from J, the junction kept 2 bases outside the gene matches. CDR3 DNA sequence: TGTGCCAGCAGGACAGGGGTTTATGGCTACACCTTC. Translation: CASRTGVYGYTF.

This clonotype was seen more than once but under ten times. The chain recombines TRBV11-2 with TRBJ2-1; D is unresolved. CDR1 SGHAT and CDR2 FQNNGV come from the germline V gene. The ends were cut back, 3 bases at V and 7 bases at J, with 13 bases in the middle. The CDR3 is made up of 14 amino acids. The DNA for the CDR3 is TGTGCCAGCAGCTTCGGACCTCGGCGGAATGAGCAGTTCTTC. Translation: CASSFGPRRNEQFF.

This clonotype was counted only a few times. The chain carries TRBV7-9 and TRBJ1-1, with 7 positions matching TRBD1. V lost 0 bases and J lost 8; bases outside the gene matches: 12. In germline, CDR1 is SEHNR, CDR2 FQNEAQ (reference sequence). The CDR3 runs 16 residues. CDR3 residues: CASSLAEGQPSPEAFF. DNA of the CDR3: TGTGCCAGCAGCTTAGCGGAGGGACAGCCATCTCCCGAAGCTTTCTTT.

The chain recombines TRBV7-2 with TRBJ2-2, with 8 bases that match TRBD2. The CDR3 consists of 16 residues. Germline CDR1 is SGHTA and CDR2 is FQGNSA. Trimming cost V 6 bases and J 0 bases; bases outside gene matches: 6. For the CDR3, the DNA is TGTGCCAGCAGTCGACTAGCGCTGACGAACACCGGGGAGCTGTTTTTT. Its translation: CASSRLALTNTGELFF.

This clonotype occurred a few times. The rearrangement links TRBV4-2 to TRBJ1-5, with 7 positions matching TRBD1. In germline, CDR1 is LGHNA, CDR2 YNFKEQ. The V and J ends lost 5 bases and 0 bases, in that order; junction bases with no gene match: 10. The CDR3 length is 17 residues. The CDR3 DNA sequence: TGTGCCAGCAGCACACAGGGGATCCACTATAGCAATCAGCCCCAGCATTTT. Protein: CASSTQGIHYSNQPQHF.

Only a few counts were recorded for this clonotype. V is TRBV14 and J is TRBJ1-2; D is perhaps TRBD1 (6 bases). CDR1 is SGHDN, CDR2 FVKESK, per germline. V was cut by 1 base and J by 4 bases, with 16 bases left in between. This CDR3 is 16 amino acids long. CDR3 sequence reads: CASSQVTRGSVYGYTF. The CDR3 nucleotides are TGTGCCAGCAGCCAAGTGACGAGGGGGAGTGTCTATGGCTACACCTTC.

CDR3 nucleotides: TGTGCCACCTCCCCGACAGCTGTTAACTATGGCTACACCTTC. It encodes CATSPTAVNYGYTF. This chain connects TRBV6-5 to TRBJ1-2; D is perhaps TRBD1 (5 bases). Germline CDR1 and CDR2: MNHEY and SVGAGI. This CDR3 has 14 amino acids. V lost 10 bases, J lost 1 base, and 16 bases lay in between.

The V and J genes are TRBV29-1 and TRBJ1-1; no firm D call. CDR1 is SQVTM and CDR2 is ANQGSEA in the germline V gene. Between the trimmed V and J ends, which lost 3 bases and 8 bases, there was a span of 10 bases. The CDR3 runs to 11 residues. CDR3 residues: CSVDSPPEAFF. The CDR3 DNA reads TGCAGCGTTGATTCTCCACCCGAAGCTTTCTTT.

The V call is TRBV10-2, the J call TRBJ1-2; D gene unclear. This CDR3 is 13 amino acids long. From germline, CDR1 is WSHSY and CDR2 SAAADI. V dropped 1 base and J dropped 6 bases, with 9 bases sitting between them. CDR3: CASSEWAGDGYTF. The CDR3 DNA follows: TGCGCCAGCAGTGAGTGGGCAGGAGATGGCTACACCTTC.

The chain employs TRBV20-1 and TRBJ2-1; D uncertain. CDR3 length: 11 residues. Trimming removed 0 bases at V and 8 bases at J, with 5 bases between. Germline values: CDR1 DFQATT, CDR2 SNEGSKA (reference sequence). Here the CDR3 reads CSARDQDEQFF. The CDR3 coding sequence is TGCAGTGCTAGAGATCAGGATGAGCAGTTCTTC.

Many counts were recorded for this clonotype. V and J are TRBV4-1 and TRBJ1-5, with a tentative D call TRBD1 (6 bases). This CDR3 has 12 residues. V lost 3 bases and J 6 bases, leaving 6 bases between the germline ends. Germline V lookup: CDR1 MGHRA, CDR2 YSYEKL. CDR3 DNA sequence: TGCGCCAGCAGCCAGACAGGTCAGCCCCAGCATTTT. Its protein product is CASSQTGQPQHF.

This clonotype was counted many times. This rearrangement joins TRBV20-1 to TRBJ1-1, with TRBD1 as a possible D gene (5 bases). The germline V gene encodes CDR1 DFQATT and CDR2 SNEGSKA (reference sequence). The CDR3 covers 18 residues. Trimming left V 1 base short and J 1 base short, with 22 bases between. The CDR3 nucleotides are TGCAGTGCTAGAGGCTATACTCTCAGGGCCTCGGGGAACACTGAAGCTTTCTTT. Protein: CSARGYTLRASGNTEAFF.